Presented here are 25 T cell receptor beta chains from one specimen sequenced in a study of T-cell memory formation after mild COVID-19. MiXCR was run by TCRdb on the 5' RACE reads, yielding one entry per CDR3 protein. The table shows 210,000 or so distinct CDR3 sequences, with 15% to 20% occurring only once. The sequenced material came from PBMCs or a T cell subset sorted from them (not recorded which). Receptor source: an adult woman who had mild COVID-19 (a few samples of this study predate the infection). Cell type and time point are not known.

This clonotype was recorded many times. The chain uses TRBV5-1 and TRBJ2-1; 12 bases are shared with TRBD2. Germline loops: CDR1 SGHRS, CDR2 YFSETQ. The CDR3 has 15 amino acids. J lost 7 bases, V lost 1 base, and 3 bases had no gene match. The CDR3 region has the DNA TGCGCCAGCAGCTTGATGCTAGCGGGGGGGAATGAGCAGTTCTTC. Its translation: CASSLMLAGGNEQFF. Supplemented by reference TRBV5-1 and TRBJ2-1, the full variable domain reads KAGVTQTPRYLIKTRGQQVTLSCSPISGHRSVSWYQQTPGQGLQFLFEYFSETQRNKGNFPGRFSGRQFSNSRSEMNVSTLELGDSALYLCASSLMLAGGNEQFFGPGTRLTVL.

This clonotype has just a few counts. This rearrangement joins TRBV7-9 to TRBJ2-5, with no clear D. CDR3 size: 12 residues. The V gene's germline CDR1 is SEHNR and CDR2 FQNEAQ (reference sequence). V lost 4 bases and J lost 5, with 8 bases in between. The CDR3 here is CASSSTAETQYF. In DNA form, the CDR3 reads TGTGCCAGCAGCTCGACTGCGGAGACCCAGTACTTC.

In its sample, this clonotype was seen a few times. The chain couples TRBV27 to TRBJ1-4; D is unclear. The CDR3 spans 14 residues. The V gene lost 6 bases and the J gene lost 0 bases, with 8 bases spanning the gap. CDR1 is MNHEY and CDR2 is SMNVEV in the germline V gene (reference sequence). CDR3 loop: CASRRAATNEKLFF. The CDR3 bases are TGTGCCAGCAGAAGGGCAGCAACTAATGAAAAACTGTTTTTT. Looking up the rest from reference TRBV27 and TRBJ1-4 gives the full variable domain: EAQVTQNPRYLITVTGKKLTVTCSQNMNHEYMSWYRQDPGLGLRQIYYSMNVEVTDKGDVPEGYKVSRKEKRNFPLILESPSPNQTSLYFCASRRAATNEKLFFGSGTQLSVL.

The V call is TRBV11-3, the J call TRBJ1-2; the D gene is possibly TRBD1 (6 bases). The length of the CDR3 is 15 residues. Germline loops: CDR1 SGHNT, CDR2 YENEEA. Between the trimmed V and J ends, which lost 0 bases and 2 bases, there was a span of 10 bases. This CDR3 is CASSLDGGRNYGYTF. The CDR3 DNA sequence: TGTGCCAGCAGCTTAGATGGGGGGCGAAACTATGGCTACACCTTC.

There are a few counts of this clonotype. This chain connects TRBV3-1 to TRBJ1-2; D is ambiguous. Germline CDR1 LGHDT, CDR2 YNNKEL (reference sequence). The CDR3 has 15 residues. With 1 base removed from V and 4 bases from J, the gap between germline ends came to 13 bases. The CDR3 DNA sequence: TGTGCCAGCAGCCAAGCTTCTTCGGCAGCCTATGGCTACACCTTC. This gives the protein CASSQASSAAYGYTF.

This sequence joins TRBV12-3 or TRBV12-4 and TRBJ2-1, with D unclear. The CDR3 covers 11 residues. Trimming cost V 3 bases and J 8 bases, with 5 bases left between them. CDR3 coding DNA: TGTGCCAGCAGTTTTATTGATGAGCAGTTCTTC. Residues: CASSFIDEQFF.

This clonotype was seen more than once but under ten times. The CDR3 DNA sequence: TGTGCCAGCAGCTTAGAGGGCGGTGGGGAGCTGTTTTTT. This encodes CASSLEGGGELFF. The V and J genes are TRBV7-6 and TRBJ2-2; D gene ambiguous. The CDR3 consists of 13 residues. V shed 1 base and J shed 8 bases, with 8 bases lying between them. Germline CDR1 reads SGHVS; CDR2 reads FNYEAQ.

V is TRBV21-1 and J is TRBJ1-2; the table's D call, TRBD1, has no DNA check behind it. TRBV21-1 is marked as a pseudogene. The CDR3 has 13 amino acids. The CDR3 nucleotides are TGTGCCAGCAGCAAAGGACAGGGGCTTGGCTACACCTTC. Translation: CASSKGQGLGYTF.

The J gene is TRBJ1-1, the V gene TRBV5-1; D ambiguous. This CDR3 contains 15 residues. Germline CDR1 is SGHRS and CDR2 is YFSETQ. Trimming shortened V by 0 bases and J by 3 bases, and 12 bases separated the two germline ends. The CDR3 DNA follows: TGCGCCAGCAGCTTGGGGCCCCGTCTCGACACTGAAGCTTTCTTT. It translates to CASSLGPRLDTEAFF.

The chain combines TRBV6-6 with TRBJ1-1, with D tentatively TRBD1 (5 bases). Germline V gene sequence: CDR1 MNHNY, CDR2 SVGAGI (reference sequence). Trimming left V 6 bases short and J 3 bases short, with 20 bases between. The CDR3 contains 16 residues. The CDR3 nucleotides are TGTGCCAGCAGCCCCAACTACAGGTTGTGGGACACTGAAGCTTTCTTT. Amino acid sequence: CASSPNYRLWDTEAFF.

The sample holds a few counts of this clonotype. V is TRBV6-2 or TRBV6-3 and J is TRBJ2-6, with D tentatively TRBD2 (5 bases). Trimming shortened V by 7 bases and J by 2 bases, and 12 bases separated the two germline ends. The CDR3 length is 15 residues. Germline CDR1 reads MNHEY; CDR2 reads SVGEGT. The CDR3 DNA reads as TGTGCCAGCACCCGGGAAGGGCCTGGGGCCAACGTCCTGACTTTC. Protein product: CASTREGPGANVLTF.

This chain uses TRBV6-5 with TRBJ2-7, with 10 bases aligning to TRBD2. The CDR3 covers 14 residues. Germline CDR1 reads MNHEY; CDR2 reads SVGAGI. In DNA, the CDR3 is TGTGCTACGGGCCAAGCGGGAGGGACCTACGAGCAGTACTTC. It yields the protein CATGQAGGTYEQYF.

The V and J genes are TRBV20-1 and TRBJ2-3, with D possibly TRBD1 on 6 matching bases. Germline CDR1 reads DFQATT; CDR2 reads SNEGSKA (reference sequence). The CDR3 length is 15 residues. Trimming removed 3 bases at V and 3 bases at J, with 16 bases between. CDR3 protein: CSASDRDQGTDTQYF. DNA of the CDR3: TGCAGTGCTAGTGACCGGGACCAGGGGACAGATACGCAGTATTTT.

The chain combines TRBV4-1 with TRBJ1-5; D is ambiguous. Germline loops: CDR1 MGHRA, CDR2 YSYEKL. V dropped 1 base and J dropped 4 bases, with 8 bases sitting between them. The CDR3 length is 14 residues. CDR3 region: CASSQVNVNQPQHF. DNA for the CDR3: TGCGCCAGCAGCCAAGTAAACGTTAATCAGCCCCAGCATTTT.

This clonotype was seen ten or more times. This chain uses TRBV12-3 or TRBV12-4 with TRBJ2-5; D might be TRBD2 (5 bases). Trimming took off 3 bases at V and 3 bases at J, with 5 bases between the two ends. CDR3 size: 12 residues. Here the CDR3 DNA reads TGTGCCAGCAGTTTCGGGGAAGAGACCCAGTACTTC. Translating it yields CASSFGEETQYF.

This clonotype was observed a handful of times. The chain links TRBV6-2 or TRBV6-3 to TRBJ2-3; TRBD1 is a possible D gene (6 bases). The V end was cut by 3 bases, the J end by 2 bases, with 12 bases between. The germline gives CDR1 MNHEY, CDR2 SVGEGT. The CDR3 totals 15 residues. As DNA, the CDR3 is TGTGCCAGCAGTTATGGAGACAGGACCACAGATACGCAGTATTTT. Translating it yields CASSYGDRTTDTQYF.

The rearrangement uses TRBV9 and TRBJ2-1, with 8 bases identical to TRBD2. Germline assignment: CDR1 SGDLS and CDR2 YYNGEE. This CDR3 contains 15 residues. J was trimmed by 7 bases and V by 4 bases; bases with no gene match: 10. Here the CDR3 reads CASSLAPGGPNEQFF. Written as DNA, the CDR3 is TGTGCCAGCAGCCTTGCCCCGGGAGGGCCAAATGAGCAGTTCTTC.

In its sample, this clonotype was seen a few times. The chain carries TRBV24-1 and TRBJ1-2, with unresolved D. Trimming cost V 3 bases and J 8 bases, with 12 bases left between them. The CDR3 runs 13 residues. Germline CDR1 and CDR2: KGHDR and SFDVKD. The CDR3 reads CATSDREEGGYTF. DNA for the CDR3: TGTGCCACCAGTGATAGGGAGGAAGGAGGCTACACCTTC.

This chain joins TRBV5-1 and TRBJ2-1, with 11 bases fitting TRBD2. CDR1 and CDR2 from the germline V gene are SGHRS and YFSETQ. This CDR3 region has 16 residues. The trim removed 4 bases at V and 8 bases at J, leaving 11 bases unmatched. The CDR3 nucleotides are TGCGCCAGCAGCGGAAACACCGGGACTAGCGGCTATGAGCAGTTCTTC. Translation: CASSGNTGTSGYEQFF. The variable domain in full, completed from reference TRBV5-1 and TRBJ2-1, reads KAGVTQTPRYLIKTRGQQVTLSCSPISGHRSVSWYQQTPGQGLQFLFEYFSETQRNKGNFPGRFSGRQFSNSRSEMNVSTLELGDSALYLCASSGNTGTSGYEQFFGPGTRLTVL.

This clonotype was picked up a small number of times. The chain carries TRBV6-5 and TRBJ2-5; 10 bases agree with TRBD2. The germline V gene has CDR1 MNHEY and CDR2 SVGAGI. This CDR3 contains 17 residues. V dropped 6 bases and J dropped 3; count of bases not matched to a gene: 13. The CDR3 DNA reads TGTGCCAGCAGGGCCTGGGGCTCCGGGACTAGCGAAGAGACCCAGTACTTC. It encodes CASRAWGSGTSEETQYF.

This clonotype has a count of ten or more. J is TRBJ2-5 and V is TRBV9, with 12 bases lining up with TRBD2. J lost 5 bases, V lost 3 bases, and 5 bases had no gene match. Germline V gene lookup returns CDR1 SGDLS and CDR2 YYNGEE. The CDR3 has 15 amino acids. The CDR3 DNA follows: TGTGCCAGCAGCGGAGGGACTAGCGGGCGTGAGACCCAGTACTTC. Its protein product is CASSGGTSGRETQYF.

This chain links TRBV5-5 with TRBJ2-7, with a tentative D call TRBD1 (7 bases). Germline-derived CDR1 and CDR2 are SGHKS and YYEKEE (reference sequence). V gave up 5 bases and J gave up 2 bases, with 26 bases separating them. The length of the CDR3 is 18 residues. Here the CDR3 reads CASSFGQDRRGNTYEQYF. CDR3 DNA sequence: TGTGCCAGCAGTTTTGGACAGGACAGGAGGGGCAACACCTACGAGCAGTACTTC. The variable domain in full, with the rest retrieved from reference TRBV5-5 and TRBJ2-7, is DAGVTQSPTHLIKTRGQQVTLRCSPISGHKSVSWYQQVLGQGPQFIFQYYEKEERGRGNFPDRFSARQFPNYSSELNVNALLLGDSALYLCASSFGQDRRGNTYEQYFGPGTRLTVT.

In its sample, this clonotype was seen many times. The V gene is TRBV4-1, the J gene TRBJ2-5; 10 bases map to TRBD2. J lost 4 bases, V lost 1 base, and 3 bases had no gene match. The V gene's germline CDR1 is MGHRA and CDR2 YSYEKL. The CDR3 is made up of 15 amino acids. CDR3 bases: TGCGCCAGCAGCCAAGGGGCTAGCGGGGGAGAGACCCAGTACTTC. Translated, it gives CASSQGASGGETQYF.

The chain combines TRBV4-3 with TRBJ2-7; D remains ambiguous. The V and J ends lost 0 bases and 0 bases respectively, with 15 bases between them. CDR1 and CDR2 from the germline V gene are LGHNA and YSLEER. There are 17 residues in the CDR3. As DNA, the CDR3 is TGCGCCAGCAGCCAAGATTTCTCGCGTGCGAGCTCCTACGAGCAGTACTTC. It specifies CASSQDFSRASSYEQYF.

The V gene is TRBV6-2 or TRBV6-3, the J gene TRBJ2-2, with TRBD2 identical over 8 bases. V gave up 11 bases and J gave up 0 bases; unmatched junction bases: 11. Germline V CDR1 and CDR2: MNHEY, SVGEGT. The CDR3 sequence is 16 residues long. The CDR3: CAGSKRETTNTGELFF. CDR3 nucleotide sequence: TGTGCCGGATCCAAGCGGGAGACCACGAACACCGGGGAGCTGTTTTTT.